This T cell receptor (beta chain) stems from a study of beta chain features in type 1 diabetes. Points from the study as a whole: For Type 1 diabetes patients, all four CD4+ subsets carried TCRB CDR3s that were moderately but significantly shorter.

On this clone itself: Its target is not known.

Expressed TCRB transcripts were sequenced after all isolated RNA was converted to cDNA. Assay used: immunoSEQ multiplex PCR; TCRdb lists only in-frame clones, some missing. Among a few hundred thousand clones listed, 9.6% were seen once. Germline V CDR1 and CDR2: SGHTA, FQGTGA. The CDR3 is made up of 14 amino acids. Trimming shortened V by 0 bases and J by 1 base, and 3 bases separated the two germline ends. It was one heparinised blood draw, averaging approximately 100 mL, that each donor gave. The chain employs TRBV7-3 and TRBJ2-2; D is ambiguous. The sequenced sample was central memory CD4+ T cells from blood. The TCR was taken from a young man with type 1 diabetes. As DNA, the CDR3 is TGTGCCAGCAGCTTAACGCGGAACACCGGGGAGCTGTTTTTT. It codes for CASSLTRNTGELFF.